This entry lists 32 T cell receptor beta chains sequenced from one sample in a study of T cells expressing NK-cell markers. TCRdb reanalyzed the 5' RACE reads, giving one entry per CDR3 protein sequence and no DNA. The sample has some 190,000 distinct CDR3 sequences. Sequencing was done on a sample of blood T cells: a sorted CD56 or NKG2C T cell subset, CD4+ or CD8+ T cells, or bulk PBMC T cells (not recorded which). The receptors were sampled from a man between 18 and 69 years old in good health.

This chain connects TRBV25-1 to TRBJ2-1; the TCRdb D gene call, TRBD1, has no DNA to confirm it. Germline V gives CDR1 MGHDK, CDR2 SYGVNS. The CDR3 has 15 residues. The chain's CDR3 is CASSEGTGFYNEQFF.

The rearrangement uses TRBV19 and TRBJ1-1; TCRdb calls TRBD1, which cannot be checked without DNA. The CDR3 sequence is 16 residues long. Germline CDR1 is LNHDA and CDR2 is SQIVND (reference sequence). The CDR3 loop is CASSIVRGREVTEAFF.

CDR3: CSARDLVVETQYF. V gene TRBV20-1 combines with J gene TRBJ2-5. CDR1 is DFQATT and CDR2 is SNEGSKA in the germline V gene (reference sequence). CDR3 length: 13 amino acids.

The V gene is TRBV27, the J gene TRBJ2-1; TCRdb picks TRBD1, but there is no DNA to check that call. The germline V gene has CDR1 MNHEY and CDR2 SMNVEV (reference sequence). The CDR3 is 16 amino acids. The CDR3 spells CASSLRGGLLYNEQFF.

This rearrangement joins TRBV10-3 to TRBJ1-1. Germline V gene sequence: CDR1 ENHRY, CDR2 SYGVKD. The CDR3 spans 14 residues. The CDR3 here is CAIQSGPLNTEAFF.

This chain connects TRBV20-1 to TRBJ1-5. Germline lookup yields CDR1 DFQATT and CDR2 SNEGSKA (reference sequence). The CDR3 has 16 residues. The CDR3 reads CSADRAATYSNQPQHF.

The V call is TRBV5-8, the J call TRBJ2-1; TCRdb gives TRBD1 as the D gene, but with no DNA this cannot be confirmed. Germline V gene sequence: CDR1 SGHTS, CDR2 YDEGEE. This CDR3 is 16 amino acids long. CDR3: CASSFVGDRSYNEQFF.

The chain's CDR3 is CSARDRERSGANVLTF. This rearrangement joins TRBV20-1 to TRBJ2-6; the D call from TCRdb, TRBD1, cannot be confirmed without DNA. This CDR3 has 16 amino acids. Germline V lookup: CDR1 DFQATT, CDR2 SNEGSKA (reference sequence).

The rearrangement joins TRBV27 to TRBJ2-2; TCRdb names TRBD2, which stays unverified in the absence of DNA. The CDR3 runs to 16 residues. Germline loops: CDR1 MNHEY, CDR2 SMNVEV (reference sequence). CDR3 region: CASSPLAVQNTGELFF.

The chain joins TRBV29-1 to TRBJ2-1; as DNA is missing, the TRBD2 call by TCRdb cannot be tested. The length of the CDR3 is 15 residues. CDR1 and CDR2 from the germline V gene are SQVTM and ANQGSEA. The CDR3 here is CSVQEGLAGDPEQFF.

The chain recombines TRBV11-1 with TRBJ2-5; the D call of TRBD1 rests on TCRdb alone, since no DNA is present to check it. Germline V gene sequence: CDR1 SGHAT, CDR2 FQDESV (reference sequence). This CDR3 has 18 residues. The CDR3 loop is CASSRRTGYVLNVETQYF.

V and J are TRBV11-1 and TRBJ1-1; TCRdb selects TRBD1, and the lack of DNA leaves this call unchecked. This CDR3 spans 18 amino acids. Germline V gene sequence: CDR1 SGHAT, CDR2 FQDESV (reference sequence). This chain's CDR3 is CASSPTPGTGGTNTEAFF.

This sequence joins TRBV27 and TRBJ2-6; TCRdb proposes TRBD1, but this gene call is untestable without DNA. Per germline, CDR1 MNHEY and CDR2 SMNVEV (reference sequence). The CDR3 has 16 residues. This CDR3 is CASSPQGYSGANVLTF.

CDR3: CASSYYQGTLYEQYF. The chain is built from TRBV6-2 or TRBV6-3 and TRBJ2-7; TCRdb proposes TRBD2, but this gene call is untestable without DNA. CDR1 MNHEY and CDR2 SVGEGT come from the germline V gene. The CDR3 is made up of 15 amino acids.

This sequence joins TRBV7-9 and TRBJ1-1; the D call of TRBD1 rests on TCRdb alone, since no DNA is present to check it. CDR1 is SEHNR and CDR2 is FQNEAQ in the germline V gene (reference sequence). CDR3 size: 17 residues. CDR3 amino acids: CASSRAPGTGPWFEAFF.

The J gene is TRBJ2-7, the V gene TRBV3-1. The CDR3 has 11 amino acids. Germline CDR1 LGHDT, CDR2 YNNKEL (reference sequence). CDR3 in amino acids: CASSQDNEQYF.

This CDR3 is CASRTETGGTGELFF. J is TRBJ2-2 and V is TRBV28; TCRdb's D call of TRBD1 is untestable without DNA. CDR1 MDHEN and CDR2 SYDVKM come from the germline V gene. This CDR3 contains 15 residues.

The chain couples TRBV6-1 to TRBJ1-1; no DNA is available, so the TRBD1 call from TCRdb remains unchecked. The CDR3 covers 15 residues. Germline values: CDR1 MNHNS, CDR2 SASEGT. The CDR3 region is CASSPRTGGYTEAFF.

The chain carries TRBV7-2 and TRBJ2-7; the TCRdb D gene call, TRBD1, has no DNA to confirm it. The CDR3 covers 14 residues. Germline CDR1 reads SGHTA; CDR2 reads FQGNSA. CDR3 protein: CASSLITGGYEQYF.

The chain is built from TRBV2 and TRBJ2-7. Per the germline V gene, CDR1 is SNHLY and CDR2 is FYNNEI. The CDR3 contains 14 residues. CDR3 sequence reads: CASSETLSISEQYF.

This chain joins TRBV2 and TRBJ1-5; TCRdb selects TRBD1, and the lack of DNA leaves this call unchecked. In germline, CDR1 is SNHLY, CDR2 FYNNEI. The CDR3 is 18 amino acids. The CDR3: CASSEAGPLGYSNQPQHF.

The CDR3 sequence is CASSPVWGPGGYTF. The rearrangement joins TRBV7-9 to TRBJ1-2; as DNA is missing, the TRBD1 call by TCRdb cannot be tested. The CDR3 is 14 residues long. Germline V gives CDR1 SEHNR, CDR2 FQNEAQ (reference sequence).

This sequence joins TRBV6-2 or TRBV6-3 and TRBJ2-5; lacking DNA, the TRBD1 call made by TCRdb goes unchecked. Per germline, CDR1 MNHEY and CDR2 SVGEGT. The CDR3 consists of 16 residues. The CDR3 reads CASSSRARTGLETQYF.

The rearrangement uses TRBV7-9 and TRBJ2-7; TCRdb indicates TRBD1, and absent DNA this call remains unverified. The CDR3 is made up of 17 amino acids. CDR1 is SEHNR, CDR2 FQNEAQ, per germline (reference sequence). CDR3 in amino acids: CASSQTQTGEFPYEQYF.

The genes are TRBV7-9 and TRBJ1-3. The CDR3 contains 17 residues. Germline CDR1 SEHNR, CDR2 FQNEAQ (reference sequence). CDR3 protein: CASILWLAEHSGNTIYF.

The chain is built from TRBV7-2 and TRBJ2-1; the D call of TRBD1 rests on TCRdb alone, since no DNA is present to check it. Per germline, CDR1 SGHTA and CDR2 FQGNSA. The CDR3 runs 13 residues. This CDR3 reads CASSVGLPNEQFF.

This rearrangement joins TRBV6-1 to TRBJ2-1. Germline CDR1 and CDR2: MNHNS and SASEGT. This CDR3 region has 13 residues. CDR3 protein: CASSEARYNEQFF.

The chain uses TRBV2 and TRBJ2-1; lacking DNA, the TRBD1 call made by TCRdb goes unchecked. Germline V gene lookup returns CDR1 SNHLY and CDR2 FYNNEI. CDR3 length: 15 amino acids. The CDR3: CASSRDRGYSNEQFF.

The chain joins TRBV9 to TRBJ2-7. The CDR3 consists of 14 residues. Germline V gene data show CDR1 as SGDLS and CDR2 as YYNGEE. This CDR3 is CASSPRRSSYEQYF.

The chain recombines TRBV14 with TRBJ2-7; TCRdb's D call, TRBD2, is unchecked because there is no DNA. The germline V gene encodes CDR1 SGHDN and CDR2 FVKESK. This CDR3 is 13 amino acids long. The CDR3 spells CASRGQNFYEQYF.

The rearrangement uses TRBV5-1 and TRBJ1-5; TCRdb gives TRBD1 as the D gene, but with no DNA this cannot be confirmed. Germline CDR1 reads SGHRS; CDR2 reads YFSETQ. The CDR3 sequence is 14 residues long. The CDR3 protein is CASSSGGNNQPQHF.

This sequence joins TRBV7-6 and TRBJ2-1; no DNA is available, so the TRBD2 call from TCRdb remains unchecked. Germline V gene data show CDR1 as SGHVS and CDR2 as FNYEAQ. The CDR3 is 16 amino acids. The CDR3 sequence is CASSLVVQGGGNEQFF.